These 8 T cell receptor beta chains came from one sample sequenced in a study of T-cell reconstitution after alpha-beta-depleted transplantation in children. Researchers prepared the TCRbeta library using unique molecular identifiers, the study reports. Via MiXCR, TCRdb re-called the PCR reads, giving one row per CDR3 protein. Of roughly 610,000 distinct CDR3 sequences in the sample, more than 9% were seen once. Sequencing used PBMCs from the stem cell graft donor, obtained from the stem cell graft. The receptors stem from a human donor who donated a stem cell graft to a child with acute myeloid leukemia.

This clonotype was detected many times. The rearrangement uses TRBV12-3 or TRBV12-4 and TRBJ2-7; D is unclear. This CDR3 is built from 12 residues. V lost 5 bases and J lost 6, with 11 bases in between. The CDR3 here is CASSLADGEQYF. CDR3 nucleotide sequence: TGTGCCAGCAGTCTCGCGGACGGCGAGCAGTACTTC.

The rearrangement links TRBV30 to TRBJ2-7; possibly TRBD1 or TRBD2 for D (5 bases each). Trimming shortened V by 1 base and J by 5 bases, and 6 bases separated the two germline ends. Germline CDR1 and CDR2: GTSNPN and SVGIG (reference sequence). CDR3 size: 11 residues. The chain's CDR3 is CAWSGDHEQYF. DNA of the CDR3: TGTGCCTGGAGTGGGGACCACGAGCAGTACTTC.

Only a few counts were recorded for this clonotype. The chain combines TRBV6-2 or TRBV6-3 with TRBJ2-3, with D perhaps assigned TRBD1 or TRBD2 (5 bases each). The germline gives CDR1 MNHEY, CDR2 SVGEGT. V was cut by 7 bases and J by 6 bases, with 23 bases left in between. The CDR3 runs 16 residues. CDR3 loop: CASTLTGTSLADTQYF. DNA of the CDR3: TGTGCCAGCACCCTAACCGGGACCTCACTTGCGGATACGCAGTATTTT.

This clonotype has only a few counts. The CDR3 bases are TGTGCCGCCGCTCCTAGTGGCGGGAGTTCTGGTGAGCAGTTCTTC. Translated, it gives CAAAPSGGSSGEQFF. This rearrangement joins TRBV10-3 to TRBJ2-1; TRBD2 matches at 7 bases. Germline trimming cut 11 bases from V and 9 bases from J; bases unmatched to any gene: 19. CDR1 is ENHRY and CDR2 is SYGVKD in the germline V gene. The CDR3 is 15 amino acids.

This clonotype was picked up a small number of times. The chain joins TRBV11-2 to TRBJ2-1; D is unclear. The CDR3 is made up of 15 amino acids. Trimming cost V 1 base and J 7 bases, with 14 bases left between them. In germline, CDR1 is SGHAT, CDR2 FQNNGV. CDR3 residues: CASSLAVGSRNEQFF. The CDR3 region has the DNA TGTGCCAGCAGCTTAGCGGTGGGTAGCCGTAATGAGCAGTTCTTC.

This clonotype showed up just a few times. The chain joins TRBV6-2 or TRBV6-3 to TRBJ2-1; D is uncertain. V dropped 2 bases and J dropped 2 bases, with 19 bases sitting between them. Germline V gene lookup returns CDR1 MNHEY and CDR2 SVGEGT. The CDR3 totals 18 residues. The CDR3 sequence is CASSYQVLRSSPYNEQFF. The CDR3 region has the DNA TGTGCCAGCAGTTACCAAGTCCTCAGGAGTAGTCCCTACAATGAGCAGTTCTTC.

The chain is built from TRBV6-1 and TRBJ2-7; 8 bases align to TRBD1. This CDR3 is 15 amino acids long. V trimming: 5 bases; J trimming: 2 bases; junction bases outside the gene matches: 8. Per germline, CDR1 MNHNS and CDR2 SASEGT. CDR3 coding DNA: TGTGCCAGCAGTCCGGACAGGGCGGCGACCTACGAGCAGTACTTC. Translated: CASSPDRAATYEQYF.

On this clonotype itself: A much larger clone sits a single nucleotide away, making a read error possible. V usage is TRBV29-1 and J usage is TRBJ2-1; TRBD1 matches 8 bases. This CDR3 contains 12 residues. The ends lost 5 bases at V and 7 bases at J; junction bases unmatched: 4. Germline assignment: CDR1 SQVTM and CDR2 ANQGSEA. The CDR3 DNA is TGCAGCGTTCGGACAGGGTGGAATGAGCAGTTCTTC. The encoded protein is CSVRTGWNEQFF.